The 18 T cell receptor beta chains presented below share a single source sample, sequenced in a study of T cell responses to AZD1222 COVID-19 vaccine. Sequencing was performed with immunoSEQ multiplex PCR; in TCRdb, only in-frame clones are kept and a portion is missing. The sample has 99,000 or so clones; 93% are singletons. The sample consisted of peripheral blood, taken on day 0 of AZD1222 vaccination. Receptor source: an adult in good health.

The CDR3 region is CASSRGGGRVTDTQYF. In nucleotides, the CDR3 is TGTGCCAGCAGCCGAGGCGGCGGGAGGGTCACAGATACGCAGTATTTT. The rearrangement uses TRBV14 and TRBJ2-3; the match to TRBD2 covers 9 bases. Unmatched junction bases numbered 7, after V lost 4 bases and J lost 2 bases. Germline CDR1 and CDR2: SGHDN and FVKESK. This CDR3 has 16 residues.

The chain recombines TRBV5-4 with TRBJ1-3; 7 positions agree with TRBD1. The CDR3 contains 15 residues. The trim removed 3 bases at V and 7 bases at J, leaving 10 bases unmatched. Germline assignment: CDR1 SGHNT and CDR2 YYREEE (reference sequence). The CDR3 loop reads CASSSGQATVNTIYF. CDR3 nucleotides: TGTGCCAGCAGCTCTGGACAGGCTACAGTCAACACCATATATTTT.

Remarks on this clone: At the DNA level, this CDR3 is encoded by other sequences in the same sample as well. CDR3 protein: CASSPPTGTYEQYF. In DNA, the CDR3 is TGTGCCAGCTCACCTCCGACAGGGACCTACGAGCAGTACTTC. The chain joins TRBV18 to TRBJ2-7, with 7 bases identical to TRBD1. The CDR3 sequence is 14 residues long. The V gene's germline CDR1 is KGHSH and CDR2 LQKENI. V was pared by 3 bases and J by 2 bases, with 4 bases of the junction left unmatched.

The chain joins TRBV12-5 to TRBJ2-1; TRBD2 agrees at 9 bases. The V gene's germline CDR1 is LGHNT and CDR2 FRNRAP. After removal of 3 bases from V and 7 bases from J, the junction contained 7 bases not matched to a gene. This CDR3 comprises 15 residues. The CDR3 spells CASGLGLAGRNEQFF. The CDR3 nucleotides read TGTGCTAGTGGTTTAGGGCTAGCGGGGAGAAATGAGCAGTTCTTC. Together with reference TRBV12-5 and TRBJ2-1, the CDR3 gives the full variable domain: DARVTQTPRHKVTEMGQEVTMRCQPILGHNTVFWYRQTMMQGLELLAYFRNRAPLDDSGMPKDRFSAEMPDATLATLKIQPSEPRDSAVYFCASGLGLAGRNEQFFGPGTRLTVL.

J is TRBJ2-2 and V is TRBV7-2; TRBD2 matches at 12 bases. Germline V lookup: CDR1 SGHTA, CDR2 FQGNSA. Trimming removed 5 bases from V and 6 bases from J; junction bases left unmatched: 10. This CDR3 has 17 residues. The chain's CDR3 is CASSGTSGSSFPGELFF. In DNA form, the CDR3 reads TGTGCCAGCAGCGGGACTAGCGGGTCATCGTTCCCCGGGGAGCTGTTTTTT.

The V gene is TRBV7-3, the J gene TRBJ2-1; the D gene is possibly TRBD2 (5 bases). The CDR3 is made up of 13 amino acids. Germline V gene sequence: CDR1 SGHTA, CDR2 FQGTGA. Trimming removed 0 bases at V and 7 bases at J, with 7 bases between. CDR3 sequence: CASSLTPGNEQFF. CDR3 bases: TGTGCCAGCAGCTTAACGCCGGGGAATGAGCAGTTCTTC.

This sequence joins TRBV7-8 and TRBJ1-2; tentative D call: TRBD1 (5 bases). The CDR3 extends over 17 amino acids. The V end lost 4 bases, the J end lost 1 base, and 19 bases lay between the germline ends. Germline CDR1 is SGHVS and CDR2 is FQNEAQ. The CDR3 DNA sequence: TGTGCCAGCAGCTCATATGGGGGTACAGCCGTTAACTATGGCTACACCTTC. As protein: CASSSYGGTAVNYGYTF.

The chain has TRBV28 and TRBJ1-5, with a tentative D call TRBD1 (5 bases). Germline assignment: CDR1 MDHEN and CDR2 SYDVKM. This CDR3 has 14 residues. V was shortened by 6 bases and J by 6 bases, with 15 bases between the two germline ends. CDR3 in DNA: TGTGCCAGCAGCCGGGACCTCAGAAGTCAGCCCCAGCATTTT. Its protein product is CASSRDLRSQPQHF.

This chain joins TRBV7-2 and TRBJ2-5; D tentatively fits TRBD1 or TRBD2 (5 bases each). V was clipped by 5 bases and J by 3 bases, with 10 bases between them. CDR3 size: 13 residues. The germline CDR1 and CDR2 sequences are SGHTA and FQGNSA. This CDR3 is CASSLGEKETQYF. The CDR3 nucleotides are TGTGCCAGCAGCCTGGGGGAGAAAGAGACCCAGTACTTC.

The J gene is TRBJ2-3, the V gene TRBV27; D remains ambiguous. Germline V gives CDR1 MNHEY, CDR2 SMNVEV (reference sequence). V lost 6 bases, J lost 2 bases, and 15 bases lay in between. There are 15 residues in the CDR3. The CDR3 spells CASRRGSAVTDTQYF. In DNA, the CDR3 is TGTGCCAGCAGGCGTGGGTCAGCTGTCACAGATACGCAGTATTTT.

The chain carries TRBV5-5 and TRBJ2-1, with 7 bases identical to TRBD2. CDR1 and CDR2 (germline): SGHKS, YYEKEE (reference sequence). After removal of 1 base from V and 5 bases from J, the junction contained 3 bases not matched to a gene. The CDR3 runs 14 residues. The CDR3 DNA is TGTGCCAGCAGCTTGTGGACTAGGAACAATGAGCAGTTCTTC. The encoded protein is CASSLWTRNNEQFF.

The chain joins TRBV7-8 to TRBJ1-2; the match to TRBD1 covers 8 bases. The germline gives CDR1 SGHVS, CDR2 FQNEAQ. Trimming at V came to 5 bases and at J to 2 bases, leaving 7 bases not matched to a gene. The CDR3 sequence is 15 residues long. The CDR3 loop is CASSGRTGLNYGYTF. The CDR3 nucleotides are TGTGCCAGCAGCGGGCGGACAGGGTTGAACTATGGCTACACCTTC.

This chain uses TRBV5-6 with TRBJ2-1; D not resolved. From germline, CDR1 is SGHDT and CDR2 YYEEEE. Between the trimmed V and J ends, which lost 2 bases and 4 bases, there was a span of 7 bases. CDR3 length: 13 amino acids. As DNA, the CDR3 is TGTGCCAGCAGCTTCGGCTATTACAATGAGCAGTTCTTC. It specifies CASSFGYYNEQFF.

This clone occurred a few times. The chain uses TRBV9 and TRBJ1-1; possibly TRBD1 for D (5 bases). V was pared by 3 bases and J by 7 bases, with 16 bases between. Germline values: CDR1 SGDLS, CDR2 YYNGEE. This CDR3 region has 14 residues. CDR3 sequence (DNA): TGTGCCAGCAGCGATTCGTTCGGGGACGGTGAAGCTTTCTTT. Its protein is CASSDSFGDGEAFF.

V gene TRBV7-3 combines with J gene TRBJ2-1; 7 nucleotides agree with TRBD2. V dropped 2 bases and J dropped 8; count of bases not matched to a gene: 9. The CDR3 runs to 15 residues. Germline CDR1 reads SGHTA; CDR2 reads FQGTGA. The CDR3 sequence is CASSLGAGELYEQFF. The CDR3 DNA reads TGTGCCAGCAGCTTAGGGGCGGGAGAATTGTATGAGCAGTTCTTC.

This chain connects TRBV5-4 to TRBJ1-2; TRBD1 agrees at 8 bases. Trimming took 4 bases from V and 2 from J; bases not matched to a gene: 7. This CDR3 has 15 amino acids. Germline V gene lookup returns CDR1 SGHNT and CDR2 YYREEE (reference sequence). This chain's CDR3 is CASSPDGQGNYGYTF. DNA for the CDR3: TGTGCCAGCAGCCCCGATGGACAGGGAAACTATGGCTACACCTTC.

Notes on this clone: An end of the junction differs from the germline gene, which may be a read error. The chain links TRBV6-1 to TRBJ2-3; possibly TRBD1 or TRBD2 for D (6 bases each). This CDR3 spans 14 amino acids. Per germline, CDR1 MNHNS and CDR2 SASEGT. The CDR3 nucleotides read TGTGCCAGCAGCGAAGGGGGGTTTGCAGATACGCAGTATTTT. Translation: CASSEGGFADTQYF.

CDR3: CASSRVLNTEAFF. As DNA, the CDR3 is TGTGCCAGCAGCCGAGTCTTGAACACTGAAGCTTTCTTT. J is TRBJ1-1 and V is TRBV7-9, with unresolved D. V lost 5 bases, J lost 0 bases, and 7 bases lay in between. The CDR3 covers 13 residues. Germline CDR1 is SEHNR and CDR2 is FQNEAQ (reference sequence).